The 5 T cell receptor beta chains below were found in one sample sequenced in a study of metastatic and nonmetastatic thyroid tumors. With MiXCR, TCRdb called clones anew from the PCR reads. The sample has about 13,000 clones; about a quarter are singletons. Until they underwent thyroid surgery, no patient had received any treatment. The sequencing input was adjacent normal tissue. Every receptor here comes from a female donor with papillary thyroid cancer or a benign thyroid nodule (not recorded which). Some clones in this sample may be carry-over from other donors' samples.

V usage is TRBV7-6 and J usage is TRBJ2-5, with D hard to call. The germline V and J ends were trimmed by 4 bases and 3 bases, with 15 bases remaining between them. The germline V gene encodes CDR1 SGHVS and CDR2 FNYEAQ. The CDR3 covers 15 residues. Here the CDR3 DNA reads TGTGCCAGCAGCTACGGCGCGGTTTGGGAAGAGACCCAGTACTTC. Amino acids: CASSYGAVWEETQYF. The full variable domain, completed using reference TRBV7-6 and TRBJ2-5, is GAGVSQSPRYKVTKRGQDVALRCDPISGHVSLYWYRQALGQGPEFLTYFNYEAQQDKSGLPNDRFSAERPEGSISTLTIQRTEQRDSAMYRCASSYGAVWEETQYFGPGTRLLVL.

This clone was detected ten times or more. The CDR3 here is CASSLGHGRNTGELFF. The CDR3 DNA reads TGTGCCAGCAGCCTGGGTCACGGGAGAAACACCGGGGAGCTGTTTTTT. The chain carries TRBV5-8 and TRBJ2-2; TRBD2 is a possible D gene (6 bases). The V gene lost 4 bases and the J gene lost 2 bases, with 15 bases spanning the gap. Germline V gives CDR1 SGHTS, CDR2 YDEGEE. This CDR3 region has 16 residues.

CDR3 bases: TGTGCCATCAGTGAGGGACTACCATTCCAAGAGACCCAGTACTTC. As protein: CAISEGLPFQETQYF. This chain joins TRBV10-3 and TRBJ2-5; a weak D match, TRBD2 (6 bases). Trimming took 2 bases from V and 1 from J, leaving 11 bases between them. Germline loops: CDR1 ENHRY, CDR2 SYGVKD. This CDR3 is built from 15 residues.

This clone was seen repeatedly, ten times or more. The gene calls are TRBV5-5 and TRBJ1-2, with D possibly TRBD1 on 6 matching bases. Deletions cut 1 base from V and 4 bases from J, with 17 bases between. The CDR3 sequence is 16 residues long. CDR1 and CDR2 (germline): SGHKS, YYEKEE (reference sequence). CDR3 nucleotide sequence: TGTGCCAGCAGCTTGAATTGGGGGGCGCAGGGCTATGGCTACACCTTC. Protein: CASSLNWGAQGYGYTF.

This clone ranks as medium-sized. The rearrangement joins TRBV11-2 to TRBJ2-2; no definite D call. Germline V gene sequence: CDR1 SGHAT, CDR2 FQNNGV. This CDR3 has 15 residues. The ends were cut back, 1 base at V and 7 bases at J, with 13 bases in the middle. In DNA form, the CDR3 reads TGTGCCAGCAGCTTAGTGCCAGGCTCGTTCGGGGAGCTGTTTTTT. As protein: CASSLVPGSFGELFF.